This TCR beta chain originates from a study of early T cells in non-severe SARS-CoV-2 infection. Study at large: Sequencing input comprised bulk RNA from unsorted whole blood; chain pairing was not available. Study-level points and caveats: Matches to VDJdb favored anti-spike CD8 responses and missed private and CD4 specificities.

Individual cDNA molecules were tagged with unique molecular identifiers, the study reported. TCRdb redid the calling of the 5' RACE reads with MiXCR, one entry per CDR3 protein. Seen here are some 110,000 distinct CDR3 sequences, just under 15% observed once, and the top ten hold 20% to 25%. This clonotype has only a few counts. Its cognate antigen is unknown. This receptor was identified in an adult who was a healthcare worker with PCR-confirmed SARS-CoV-2 infection or an uninfected control (not recorded which). Material for sequencing was whole blood.

The CDR3 reads CASSALTGEGQPQHF. In nucleotides, the CDR3 is TGTGCCAGCAGCGCCTTGACAGGCGAAGGTCAGCCCCAGCATTTT. The V gene is TRBV7-8, the J gene TRBJ1-5; maybe TRBD1 (6 bases). The germline CDR1 and CDR2 sequences are SGHVS and FQNEAQ. V lost 5 bases, J lost 6 bases, and 17 bases lay in between. The CDR3 sequence is 15 residues long.